This record looks at one T cell receptor beta chain sequence and its context. The antigen is undetermined. The data stem from a study of cytomegalovirus exposure and HLA in healthy donors. Study background: Falling in the Caucasian-associated ancestry cluster were about four fifths of 398 genotyped donors. Findings and caveats of the study: Among the CMV-associated chains, three were confirmed in vitro as specific for CMV antigens.

Germline CDR1 MNHEY, CDR2 SMNVEV (reference sequence). V lost 5 bases to trimming and J lost 2 bases; unmatched junction nucleotides: 11. There are 16 residues in the CDR3. Primers for the PCR totalled 60 Vbeta and 13 Jbeta. Libraries were prepared by immunoSEQ multiplex PCR; TCRdb keeps only in-frame clonotypes and omits some of them. Among about 190,000 clones listed, 65% to 75% were seen once. Sequencing input: PBMCs. The receptor comes from a man aged 25-40 years in good health and CMV-seropositive. This chain joins TRBV27 and TRBJ2-5, with 7 bases that match TRBD2. CDR3 amino acids: CASSPGVGGKQETQYF. CDR3 coding DNA: TGTGCCAGCAGTCCGGGCGTGGGGGGGAAGCAAGAGACCCAGTACTTC.